This T cell receptor beta chain was captured in a study of T cell changes during pregnancy in multiple sclerosis. Germline V gene data show CDR1 as SGHDT and CDR2 as YYEEEE. Trimming pared 7 bases from V and 3 bases from J, leaving 16 bases between. The CDR3 extends over 14 amino acids. Measured with immunoSEQ multiplex PCR; TCRdb has only the in-frame clones, and not every one. In the table there are around 40,000 clones, about nine tenths of which are singletons. The J gene is TRBJ1-2, the V gene TRBV5-6, with TRBD1 as a possible D gene (6 bases). This sequence was found in a female donor in good health, enrolled as a control in a pregnancy study. Sequencing was performed on CD4+ T cells from peripheral blood mononuclear cells, taken in the first trimester of pregnancy. Here the CDR3 reads CASRIQGWDYGYTF. DNA for the CDR3: TGTGCCAGCCGCATCCAGGGGTGGGACTATGGCTACACCTTC.